Here is one T cell receptor (beta chain) with its context. Its antigen target is currently unknown. Base qualities were left out, and no much larger clone turns up one base away. One collaborating source in Seattle enrolled patients while the patients were actively infected and followed the patients over time throughout the course of disease. Whole blood was collected in K2EDTA tubes by collaborating institutions according to the institutions' own protocols. For TCRbeta analysis, collaborator samples were shipped as frozen whole blood, as isolated PBMCs, or as DNA extracted from either sample type. TCRbeta CDR3 regions were amplified from genomic DNA using the immunoSEQ Assay, a bias-controlled multiplex PCR. The study's processing was this. The number of nucleated cells in each sample was estimated by amplification of reference gene primers within the assay. To quantify the absolute abundance of each unique TCRbeta CDR3 rearrangement, sequence reads were collapsed and filtered. Productive Simpson clonality was computed per sample as the square root of Simpson's diversity index over productive rearrangements. TCRdb stores this immuneACCESS table with in-frame sequences only. Part of the clones is absent; in the studies checked, under half of the shortfall reflects unresolved V genes, and no reason is known for the rest. V, J and clone size were drawn from that table, and D and trimming were deduced from the DNA. The sample profile shows approximately 150,000 clones; more than 80% of them were found once. The top ten hold 13% of the sample.

The source of the sample is a study of blood T cell repertoires in COVID-19 (TCRdb year 2020). For the study in its entirety: Samples covering the acute and convalescent phases of COVID-19 were provided by collaborators in the United States, Italy and Spain. The material from the prospective study consisted of cDNA or gDNA derived from T cells, B-cell-depleted T cells, or PBMCs. Deeply sampled blood TCRbeta repertoires from subjects exposed to, actively infected with, or recovered from COVID-19 were included in the dataset. The repertoires were made available in a free public database intended to serve as a resource for research on the immune response to SARS-CoV-2. Samples came from the ongoing ImmuneRACE study (first 160 participants) plus 1,254 subjects from 6 global collaborators. Sample metadata almost always included a de-identified subject ID, COVID-19 status, age in years and sex. Where HLA class I and class II types were available, the types were taken from metadata supplied by the sample provider, not from assay-based typing.

The CDR1 and CDR2 encoded by the germline V gene are SQVTM and ANQGSEA. CDR3 length: 13 amino acids, cysteine to phenylalanine. Left in the record is the CDR3 DNA by itself, 39 bases read in frame from the first base. For this chain, trimming is 3 bases at the V end and 8 bases at the J end, and the number of junction bases without a gene match is 5. Here is what the overall study found, with its caveats: Clinical and demographic metadata were provided uncurated, with the amount varying by source and participant.

The TCR sequence derives from a man younger than 30 with COVID-19, enrolled during active disease. Sequencing used peripheral blood. The rearrangement combines TRBV29-1 with TRBJ2-1; TRBD1 lines up with 9 middle nucleotides. This receptor carries the CDR3 CSVDTGGFDEQFF. At the DNA level, the sequence is TGCAGCGTTGATACAGGGGGCTTCGATGAGCAGTTCTTC.